A single sample gave rise to the 15 T cell receptor beta chains below, sequenced in a study of T-cell reconstitution after alpha-beta-depleted transplantation in children. Using unique molecular identifiers, the investigators prepared the TCRbeta library. MiXCR was run by TCRdb on the PCR reads, yielding one entry per CDR3 protein. There are just under 350,000 distinct CDR3 sequences in the sample; under 20% occur only once, and around 41% lies in the top ten. Source: PBMCs, mostly from graft donor cells, taken 360 days after TCRalphabeta/CD19-depleted stem cell transplant. Receptors originate from a male patient under 10 years old who had a stem cell transplant for acute lymphoblastic leukemia, so the T cells may come from the graft donor.

This clonotype was found a few times. The chain recombines TRBV12-3 or TRBV12-4 with TRBJ2-6, with TRBD2 as a possible D gene (5 bases). The CDR3 totals 14 residues. With 5 bases removed from V and 0 bases from J, the gap between germline ends came to 5 bases. The CDR3 is CASSRGSGANVLTF. For the CDR3, the DNA is TGTGCCAGCAGTCGGGGCTCTGGGGCCAACGTCCTGACTTTC.

V is TRBV30 and J is TRBJ2-1; D may match TRBD1 or TRBD2 (5 bases each). This CDR3 is built from 14 residues. Trimming removed 3 bases at V and 7 bases at J, with 16 bases between. CDR1 is GTSNPN, CDR2 SVGIG, per germline (reference sequence). In nucleotides, the CDR3 is TGTGCCTGGAGGGTTATCCGGGGCCATAATGAGCAGTTCTTC. Translation gives CAWRVIRGHNEQFF.

V gene TRBV13 combines with J gene TRBJ2-2; 11 positions match TRBD2. The germline CDR1 and CDR2 sequences are PRHDT and FYEKMQ (reference sequence). V trimming: 5 bases; J trimming: 1 base; junction bases outside the gene matches: 9. This CDR3 is 18 amino acids long. The DNA for the CDR3 is TGTGCCAGCAGCCCCCAAGAGGGACTAGCGGTGAACACCGGGGAGCTGTTTTTT. Its translation is CASSPQEGLAVNTGELFF.

This clonotype showed up just a few times. The chain carries TRBV20-1 and TRBJ2-7, with 8 positions matching TRBD2. Germline V CDR1 and CDR2: DFQATT, SNEGSKA (reference sequence). This CDR3 is 16 amino acids long. V lost 6 bases and J lost 2; bases outside the gene matches: 15. The CDR3 DNA is TGCAGTGCCGCGGCGGCCCCGGGGGGGGCCCCCTACGAGCAGTACTTC. It is translated as CSAAAAPGGAPYEQYF.

The V gene is TRBV19, the J gene TRBJ2-7; unclear D gene. This CDR3 is 14 amino acids long. Germline V gene data show CDR1 as LNHDA and CDR2 as SQIVND (reference sequence). Trimming took off 3 bases at V and 0 bases at J, with 9 bases between the two ends. The CDR3 DNA follows: TGTGCCAGTAGTATGGGGTCCGCCTCCTACGAGCAGTACTTC. Translating it yields CASSMGSASYEQYF.

This chain's CDR3 is CSVQTGVEEMETQYF. For the CDR3, the DNA is TGCAGCGTCCAAACGGGAGTTGAGGAGATGGAGACCCAGTACTTC. This sequence joins TRBV29-1 and TRBJ2-5, with D perhaps TRBD2 (6 bases). CDR3 length: 15 residues. V lost 6 bases and J lost 5, with 22 bases in between. CDR1 and CDR2 from the germline V gene are SQVTM and ANQGSEA.

This clonotype was observed a handful of times. The chain is built from TRBV27 and TRBJ2-1; D gene unclear. CDR1 MNHEY and CDR2 SMNVEV come from the germline V gene (reference sequence). The CDR3 runs 13 residues. Deletions cut 3 bases from V and 7 bases from J, with 10 bases between. CDR3 sequence (DNA): TGTGCCAGCAGTTTTTTCACGAGAAATGAGCAGTTCTTC. Translating it yields CASSFFTRNEQFF.

This chain joins TRBV6-1 and TRBJ1-1, with 8 bases lining up with TRBD1. V was clipped by 4 bases and J by 5 bases; unmatched bases: 9. Looked up from germline, CDR1 is MNHNS and CDR2 is SASEGT. The CDR3 extends over 15 amino acids. DNA of the CDR3: TGTGCCAGCAGTGCCAGGACAGGGACTGGGACTGAAGCTTTCTTT. Protein: CASSARTGTGTEAFF.

V gene TRBV5-1 combines with J gene TRBJ2-5, with 12 bases fitting TRBD2. J lost 4 bases, V lost 4 bases, and 11 bases had no gene match. The CDR3 runs to 17 residues. CDR1 SGHRS and CDR2 YFSETQ come from the germline V gene. The CDR3 loop reads CASSRVSTSGSRETQYF. DNA of the CDR3: TGCGCCAGCAGCCGCGTTTCGACTAGCGGGAGTAGAGAGACCCAGTACTTC.

This clonotype was recorded at least ten times. J is TRBJ1-2 and V is TRBV12-3 or TRBV12-4, with D hard to call. With 3 bases removed from V and 4 bases from J, the gap between germline ends came to 9 bases. This CDR3 has 13 residues. CDR3 region: CASSLASSYGYTF. CDR3 nucleotides: TGTGCCAGCAGTTTGGCCTCTTCCTATGGCTACACCTTC.

The V gene is TRBV4-3, the J gene TRBJ2-2; 7 positions match TRBD1. The germline V gene encodes CDR1 LGHNA and CDR2 YSLEER. V lost 3 bases and J lost 4; bases outside the gene matches: 2. The CDR3 runs to 14 residues. The CDR3 spells CASSQRDSTGELFF. CDR3 coding DNA: TGCGCCAGCAGCCAGAGGGACAGCACCGGGGAGCTGTTTTTT.

This clonotype was detected a few times. This rearrangement joins TRBV18 to TRBJ2-2, with D possibly being TRBD1 (6 bases). CDR3 length: 15 amino acids. The V gene's germline CDR1 is KGHSH and CDR2 LQKENI. Trimming removed 1 base at V and 7 bases at J, with 13 bases between. The CDR3 coding sequence is TGTGCCAGCTCACCACAAAACAGGGTGCGCGGGGAGCTGTTTTTT. This codes for CASSPQNRVRGELFF.

At least ten counts were recorded for this clonotype. The rearrangement links TRBV27 to TRBJ2-1, with 9 bases lining up with TRBD2. The CDR3 runs to 14 residues. Germline CDR1 reads MNHEY; CDR2 reads SMNVEV (reference sequence). Trimming took 4 bases from V and 8 from J; bases not matched to a gene: 6. This CDR3 is CASSSAGGPHEQFF. The CDR3 region has the DNA TGTGCCAGCAGTTCAGCGGGAGGCCCGCATGAGCAGTTCTTC.

V is TRBV28 and J is TRBJ2-7; 7 nucleotides agree with TRBD1. The ends lost 9 bases at V and 3 bases at J; junction bases unmatched: 17. Germline V gene sequence: CDR1 MDHEN, CDR2 SYDVKM. The CDR3 covers 16 residues. The CDR3 loop is CASRSQGIIGLYEQYF. In DNA, the CDR3 is TGTGCCAGTCGTTCACAGGGGATCATCGGACTCTACGAGCAGTACTTC. Together with reference TRBV28 and TRBJ2-7, the CDR3 gives the full variable domain: DVKVTQSSRYLVKRTGEKVFLECVQDMDHENMFWYRQDPGLGLRLIYFSYDVKMKEKGDIPEGYSVSREKKERFSLILESASTNQTSMYLCASRSQGIIGLYEQYFGPGTRLTVT.

At least ten counts were recorded for this clonotype. The chain joins TRBV11-2 to TRBJ2-5, with D perhaps TRBD1 or TRBD2 (5 bases each). This CDR3 is built from 15 residues. Germline V gene lookup returns CDR1 SGHAT and CDR2 FQNNGV. The V end was cut by 0 bases, the J end by 1 base, with 9 bases between. CDR3 loop: CASSLDLGPQETQYF. The CDR3 DNA sequence: TGTGCCAGCAGCTTAGATCTGGGACCCCAAGAGACCCAGTACTTC.